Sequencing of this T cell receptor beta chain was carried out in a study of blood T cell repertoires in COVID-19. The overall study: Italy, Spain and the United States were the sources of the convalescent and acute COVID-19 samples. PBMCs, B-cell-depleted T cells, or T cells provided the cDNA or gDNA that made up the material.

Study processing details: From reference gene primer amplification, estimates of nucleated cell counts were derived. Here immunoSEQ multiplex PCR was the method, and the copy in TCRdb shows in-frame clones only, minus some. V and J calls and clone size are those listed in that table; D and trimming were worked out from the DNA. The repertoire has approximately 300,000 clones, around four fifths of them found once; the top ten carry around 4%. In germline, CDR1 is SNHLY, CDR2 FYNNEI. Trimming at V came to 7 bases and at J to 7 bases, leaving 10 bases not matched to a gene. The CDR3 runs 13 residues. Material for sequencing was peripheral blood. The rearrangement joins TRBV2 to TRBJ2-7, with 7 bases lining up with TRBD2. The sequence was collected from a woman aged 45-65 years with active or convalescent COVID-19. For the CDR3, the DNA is TGTGCCAGCACTATGGGGGGGGTCGGAGAGCAGTACTTC. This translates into CASTMGGVGEQYF.